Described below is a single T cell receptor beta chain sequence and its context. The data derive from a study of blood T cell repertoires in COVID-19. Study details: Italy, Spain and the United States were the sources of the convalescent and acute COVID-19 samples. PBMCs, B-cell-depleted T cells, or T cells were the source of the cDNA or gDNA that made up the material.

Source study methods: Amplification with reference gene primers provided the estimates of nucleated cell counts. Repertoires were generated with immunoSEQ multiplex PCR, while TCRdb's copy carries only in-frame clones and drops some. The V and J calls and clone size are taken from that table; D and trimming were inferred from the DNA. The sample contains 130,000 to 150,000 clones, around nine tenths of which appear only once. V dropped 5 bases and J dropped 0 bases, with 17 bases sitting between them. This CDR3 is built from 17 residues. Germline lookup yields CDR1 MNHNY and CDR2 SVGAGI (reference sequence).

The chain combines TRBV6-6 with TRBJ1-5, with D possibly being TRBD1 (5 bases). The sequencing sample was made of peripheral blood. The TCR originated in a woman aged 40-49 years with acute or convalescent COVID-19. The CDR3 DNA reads TGTGCCAGCAGTCCTTCCCCAGGGCCCTATAGCAATCAGCCCCAGCATTTT. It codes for CASSPSPGPYSNQPQHF.